A selection of T cell receptor beta chains follows, all from one sample in a study of radiotherapy plus CTLA-4 blockade in lung cancer. Data came from immunoSEQ multiplex PCR; TCRdb stores just in-frame clones and leaves some out. The data show around 49,000 clones, roughly 84% seen once. The sample here was peripheral blood, taken from a patient treated with radiotherapy plus ipilimumab. The origin of the receptors is a human donor with non-small cell lung cancer whose response to radiotherapy plus ipilimumab could not be evaluated. Each CDR3 is given with its conserved first and last residue. The D gene is left open where the match is weak. Clone size is not always given. Where it is, it says once, few, many or a class for expanded clones.

CDR3 DNA | CDR3 protein | CDR3 length | J gene | V gene | D gene | clone size
TGTGCCAGTAGTAGCTCAGGGAACACTGAAGCTTTCTTT | CASSSSGNTEAFF | 13 | TRBJ1-1 | TRBV19 | - | -
TGTGCCAGCAGCCAAGTCCCTGAGGGCCCCCGGGAGCAGTTCTTC | CASSQVPEGPREQFF | 15 | TRBJ2-1 | TRBV4-2 | - | -
TGTGCCAGCAGTTTATGGTCCACGAACACCGGGGAGCTGTTTTTT | CASSLWSTNTGELFF | 15 | TRBJ2-2 | TRBV28 | - | -
TGTGCCAGCAGCCCCGGGACTAGCGGGAGGTACACAGATACGCAGTATTTT | CASSPGTSGRYTDTQYF | 17 | TRBJ2-3 | TRBV11-2 | TRBD2 | -
TGTGCCAGCAGTTCACGGGAAGATCGCGGCTACACCTTC | CASSSREDRGYTF | 13 | TRBJ1-2 | TRBV27 | - | -
TGCAGCGTTGAAGCAACCCAGGGTTGGGGCACTGAAGCTTTCTTT | CSVEATQGWGTEAFF | 15 | TRBJ1-1 | TRBV29-1 | - | -
TGTGCCAGCAGGCCGCTAGCGGGAGGAGGGAATGAGCAGTTCTTC | CASRPLAGGGNEQFF | 15 | TRBJ2-1 | TRBV11-2 | TRBD2 | once
TGTGCCAGCAAAAAGTGGGGGGCTAGCGGATTCACAGATACGCAGTATTTT | CASKKWGASGFTDTQYF | 17 | TRBJ2-3 | TRBV28 | - | -
TGTGCCAGCAGCTTAGGGCCTGTAACAGGGGAGGAGACCCAGTACTTC | CASSLGPVTGEETQYF | 16 | TRBJ2-5 | TRBV7-3 | TRBD1 | -
TGTGCCAGCAGCTTAGACGTCTCCTATGGCTACACCTTC | CASSLDVSYGYTF | 13 | TRBJ1-2 | TRBV11-2 | - | once
TGTGCCAGCAGCCCAGGGGGATATAGCAATCAGCCCCAGCATTTT | CASSPGGYSNQPQHF | 15 | TRBJ1-5 | TRBV28 | TRBD1 | -
TGTGCCAGCAGTTCCATCTGGCATCAGCCCCAGCATTTT | CASSSIWHQPQHF | 13 | TRBJ1-5 | TRBV2 | - | few
TGTGCCAGCAGTCGGCAACTAGAGGCCAATGAGCAGTTCTTC | CASSRQLEANEQFF | 14 | TRBJ2-1 | TRBV27 | - | -
TGTGCCAGCAGTTACCCCACAGGTACACCGAACAATGAGCAGTTCTTC | CASSYPTGTPNNEQFF | 16 | TRBJ2-1 | TRBV6-5 | - | -
TGTGCCAGCAGCGGACGGACTAGCGGGAGTCCAGATACGCAGTATTTT | CASSGRTSGSPDTQYF | 16 | TRBJ2-3 | TRBV9 | TRBD2 | -
TGTGCCAGCAGTTACATCGGGGACACCTCCTACAATGAGCAGTTCTTC | CASSYIGDTSYNEQFF | 16 | TRBJ2-1 | TRBV6-6 | - | -
TGTGCCAGCTCGCCACTAGCGGTCCCCGGGGGAGATACGCAGTATTTT | CASSPLAVPGGDTQYF | 16 | TRBJ2-3 | TRBV18 | TRBD2 | -
TGTGCCAGCAGCTCGAACAGGGGGCCGAAGGACGAGCAGTACTTC | CASSSNRGPKDEQYF | 15 | TRBJ2-7 | TRBV7-3 | TRBD1 | -
TGCGCCAGCAGCCAAGAAGGGGTAGTCTATGGCTACACCTTC | CASSQEGVVYGYTF | 14 | TRBJ1-2 | TRBV4-1 | - | -
TGTGCCAGCAGCTCACAAGGGGGCGAGCAGTACTTC | CASSSQGGEQYF | 12 | TRBJ2-7 | TRBV7-2 | - | -
TGTGCCAGCAGCCAAAGCGCAGACTCCTACAATGAGCAGTTCTTC | CASSQSADSYNEQFF | 15 | TRBJ2-1 | TRBV5-4 | - | -
TGTGCCAGCAGTTATTCTAGTAACCACGATGAGCAGTTCTTC | CASSYSSNHDEQFF | 14 | TRBJ2-1 | TRBV6-5 | - | -
TGTGCCAGCAGCTTAGTCGAGACAGGACGTGAAAAACTGTTTTTT | CASSLVETGREKLFF | 15 | TRBJ1-4 | TRBV7-9 | - | -
TGTGCCAGCAGTGCAGGGGGAATTAGCGGCCTCTATGGCTACACCTTC | CASSAGGISGLYGYTF | 16 | TRBJ1-2 | TRBV2 | TRBD1 | -
TGTGCCAGCAGTGGTACAGGGGCAAATCAGCCCCAGCATTTT | CASSGTGANQPQHF | 14 | TRBJ1-5 | TRBV25-1 | TRBD1 | few
TGCAGCGTGACAGGGGATTTCACTGAAGCTTTCTTT | CSVTGDFTEAFF | 12 | TRBJ1-1 | TRBV29-1 | TRBD1 | -
TGCGCCAGCAGCCAAGATCTACCCGGCTCTGGAAACACCATATATTTT | CASSQDLPGSGNTIYF | 16 | TRBJ1-3 | TRBV4-3 | - | -
TGTGCCAGCAGCCCGTTCGGGAATGGGGTTGGAACTAATGAAAAACTGTTTTTT | CASSPFGNGVGTNEKLFF | 18 | TRBJ1-4 | TRBV5-6 | - | -
TGCAGCGTTGGAGCCGGAAGGGGTGAAAAACTGTTTTTT | CSVGAGRGEKLFF | 13 | TRBJ1-4 | TRBV29-1 | - | -
TGTGCCAGCAGTTTGTCCAGGGTGAACACTGAAGCTTTCTTT | CASSLSRVNTEAFF | 14 | TRBJ1-1 | TRBV27 | - | -
TGCGCCAGCAGCCCCCAAATCCAGGGCCCCGAGCAGTACTTC | CASSPQIQGPEQYF | 14 | TRBJ2-7 | TRBV4-3 | - | -
TGTGCCAGCAGTTTAAGCAGGGGGTACGACACTGAAGCTTTCTTT | CASSLSRGYDTEAFF | 15 | TRBJ1-1 | TRBV9 | TRBD1 | -
TGTGCCAGCAGCTTAGGACAGGCCAGCGGCTACACCTTC | CASSLGQASGYTF | 13 | TRBJ1-2 | TRBV7-6 | - | -
TGTGCCAGCAGTTTAGCGGGAGACTTCTCCTACGAGCAGTACTTC | CASSLAGDFSYEQYF | 15 | TRBJ2-7 | TRBV28 | TRBD2 | -
TGTGCCAGCAGCTCCCTCCGGGACAGGACCTACGAGCAGTACTTC | CASSSLRDRTYEQYF | 15 | TRBJ2-7 | TRBV5-4 | TRBD1 | -
TGTGCCAGCAGCTTGGAGGGGGCCATTGGCTACACCTTC | CASSLEGAIGYTF | 13 | TRBJ1-2 | TRBV5-4 | TRBD1 | -
TGTGCCAGCAGCTTCGGAGCGTACCAAGAGACCCAGTACTTC | CASSFGAYQETQYF | 14 | TRBJ2-5 | TRBV7-9 | - | -
TGTGCCAGCAGCTTGACAGGGATCTTCACTGAAGCTTTCTTT | CASSLTGIFTEAFF | 14 | TRBJ1-1 | TRBV7-9 | TRBD1 | once
TGTGCCAGCAGGTCCCTCAGGGGTCCGCCAGATACGCAGTATTTT | CASRSLRGPPDTQYF | 15 | TRBJ2-3 | TRBV27 | - | -
TGTGCCAGCAGCCCCTTTGCAGGGGGCAGAACCGGGGAGCTGTTTTTT | CASSPFAGGRTGELFF | 16 | TRBJ2-2 | TRBV7-2 | TRBD1 | -
TGCGCCAGCAGCTTGGGGCAGGAGAACACTGAAGCTTTCTTT | CASSLGQENTEAFF | 14 | TRBJ1-1 | TRBV5-1 | - | -
TGCAGCGTTGCGGTGGGGGGGGGAAAACTGTTTTTT | CSVAVGGGKLFF | 12 | TRBJ1-4 | TRBV29-1 | - | -
TGCGCCAGCAGCTTCAGTGGTGTGGAGACCGGGGAGCTGTTTTTT | CASSFSGVETGELFF | 15 | TRBJ2-2 | TRBV5-1 | - | -
TGTGCCAGCAGCCACAACCTAGCGTCCAAAGAGACCCAGTACTTC | CASSHNLASKETQYF | 15 | TRBJ2-5 | TRBV4-2 | - | once
TGTGCCAGCAGTGTAACCGGGACAGAAAAATATGGCTACACCTTC | CASSVTGTEKYGYTF | 15 | TRBJ1-2 | TRBV2 | TRBD1 | once
TGTGCCTGGAGTGTACGAACAGGGTCTGATGGCTACACCTTC | CAWSVRTGSDGYTF | 14 | TRBJ1-2 | TRBV30 | - | -
TGCGCCAGCAGCTTGACGACAGGGAGCAATCAGCCCCAGCATTTT | CASSLTTGSNQPQHF | 15 | TRBJ1-5 | TRBV5-1 | TRBD1 | -
TGTGCCAGCAGCGTAGCTACGGACAGCTATGGCTACACCTTC | CASSVATDSYGYTF | 14 | TRBJ1-2 | TRBV9 | - | -
TGTGCCAGCAGTTTTTACAGGGGGCTCTATGGCTACACCTTC | CASSFYRGLYGYTF | 14 | TRBJ1-2 | TRBV28 | TRBD1 | -
TGTGCCTGGACCAGAACTATTATGGGGGCGCGGAACACTGAAGCTTTCTTT | CAWTRTIMGARNTEAFF | 17 | TRBJ1-1 | TRBV30 | - | -